Below, one T cell receptor (beta chain) is given with its context. These data are taken from a study of blood T cell repertoires in COVID-19. At the level of the study: Samples representing acute and convalescent COVID-19 were sourced from the United States, Italy and Spain. From T cells, B-cell-depleted T cells, or PBMCs came the material, which was cDNA or gDNA.

Trimming cost V 6 bases and J 8 bases; bases outside gene matches: 10. Germline V gene data show CDR1 as SNHLY and CDR2 as FYNNEI. This CDR3 comprises 14 residues. Per the original methods: Estimation of nucleated cell counts relied on the amplification of reference gene primers. This table comes from immunoSEQ multiplex PCR, and its TCRdb copy is limited to in-frame clones, with some not included. Clone size and the V and J calls come from that table; the DNA yielded D and trimming. Seen here are 150,000 to 200,000 clones, 87% observed once, and the top ten hold roughly 21%. The receptor was isolated from a man aged 55 to 70 with active or convalescent COVID-19. The sample was peripheral blood. The rearrangement joins TRBV2 to TRBJ1-2; 9 positions match TRBD1. CDR3 nucleotide sequence: TGTGCCAGCAGCCCCCGGACAGGGGTTTTGGGCTACACCTTC. It codes for CASSPRTGVLGYTF.